Listed here are 5 T cell receptor beta chains from one sample, sequenced in a study of control samples from healthy donors and cancer patients. Libraries were prepared by immunoSEQ multiplex PCR; TCRdb keeps only in-frame clonotypes and omits some of them. The sample holds about 170,000 clones, 90% to 95% seen once. Sequencing used blood. Every receptor here comes from a woman aged 18-30 years in good health.

The gene calls are TRBV4-1 and TRBJ1-4, with 7 positions matching TRBD1. J lost 7 bases, V lost 3 bases, and 8 bases had no gene match. Germline assignment: CDR1 MGHRA and CDR2 YSYEKL. The CDR3 has 15 residues. The CDR3 loop reads CASSHPPGGGEKLFF. The DNA of the CDR3 is TGCGCCAGCAGCCACCCGCCAGGGGGGGGTGAAAAACTGTTTTTT.

The rearrangement uses TRBV4-3 and TRBJ1-1; tentatively, D is TRBD1 (5 bases). Per the germline V gene, CDR1 is LGHNA and CDR2 is YSLEER. V lost 3 bases and J 2 bases, leaving 7 bases between the germline ends. This CDR3 has 13 residues. This chain's CDR3 is CASSQTDNTEAFF. CDR3 DNA sequence: TGCGCCAGCAGCCAGACAGACAACACTGAAGCTTTCTTT.

The chain recombines TRBV6-2 or TRBV6-3 with TRBJ1-4, with D possibly TRBD1 on 5 matching bases. The V gene's germline CDR1 is MNHEY and CDR2 SVGEGT. CDR3 length: 12 amino acids. V gave up 6 bases and J gave up 12 bases, with 14 bases separating them. The CDR3 loop is CASSDGGSELFF. The CDR3 nucleotides are TGTGCCAGCAGCGACGGGGGGTCGGAACTGTTTTTT.

The rearrangement uses TRBV2 and TRBJ2-5; no firm D call. The CDR3 loop spans 16 amino acids. CDR1 is SNHLY and CDR2 is FYNNEI in the germline V gene. V lost 6 bases and J lost 2, with 19 bases in between. DNA of the CDR3: TGTGCCAGCAGACGGCGAGTTCAAGTGAAGCAAGAGACCCAGTACTTC. It codes for CASRRRVQVKQETQYF.

The chain couples TRBV29-1 to TRBJ1-5; the match to TRBD1 covers 10 bases. The V gene's germline CDR1 is SQVTM and CDR2 ANQGSEA. CDR3 length: 16 residues. Germline trimming cut 2 bases from V and 2 bases from J; bases unmatched to any gene: 6. The CDR3 DNA follows: TGCAGCGTTGAAATTGGGACAGGGGACGGCAATCAGCCCCAGCATTTT. This translates into CSVEIGTGDGNQPQHF.